A selection of T cell receptor beta chains follows, all from one sample in a study of T cells in Graves' hyperthyroidism and ophthalmopathy. TCRdb fed the multiplex PCR reads into MiXCR, producing one record per CDR3 protein. The sample gives approximately 350,000 distinct CDR3 sequences, around 15% of which show up once; roughly a fifth is in the top ten. The sample taken for sequencing was blood. These receptors all stem from a woman aged 60-70 years with Graves' ophthalmopathy. Each CDR3 is given with its conserved first and last residue. D genes are given only for firm matches. Some rows have no size entry. The others give once, few or many, or a class for an expanded clone.

>.|TRBJ2-2|many|TRBV2
TGTGCCAGCAGGAGGGGTGGTCACACCGGGGAGCTGTTTTTT
CASRRGGHTGELFF
>.|TRBJ1-3|many|TRBV18
TGTGCCAGCTCACCAAGTGGGGACTCTGGAAACACCATATATTTT
CASSPSGDSGNTIYF
>.|TRBJ2-1|many|TRBV28
TGTGCCAGCAGTTTAATTGGGACTCTCTCCTACAATGAGCAGTTCTTC
CASSLIGTLSYNEQFF
>TRBD2|TRBJ2-7|many|TRBV9
TGTGCCAGCAGCGTAGGGGTTAGCGGGGTCACCTACGAGCAGTACTTC
CASSVGVSGVTYEQYF
>.|TRBJ2-5|many|TRBV28
TGTGCCAGCAGTTTAGCCTCAACGGAGACCCAGTACTTC
CASSLASTETQYF
>TRBD1|TRBJ2-5|many|TRBV3-1
TGTGCCAGCAGCCAAAAAGGGGCAGGGGGCGGGACCCAGTACTTC
CASSQKGAGGGTQYF
>.|TRBJ1-5|.|TRBV7-8
TGTGCCAGCAGCTATCGGGACGGTAGCAATCAGCCCCAGCATTTT
CASSYRDGSNQPQHF
>TRBD2|TRBJ2-2|few|TRBV29-1
TGCAGCCACCCCTTCAAAAGGGGGATCCTAGCGGGGAAGAACACCGGGGAGCTGTTTTTT
CSHPFKRGILAGKNTGELFF
>.|TRBJ1-5|many|TRBV4-2
TGTGCCAGCAGCCAAGATCAGGGGAGCAATCAGCCCCAGCATTTT
CASSQDQGSNQPQHF
>.|TRBJ2-7|many|TRBV13
TGTGCCAGCAGCTCCGAGGGTGGAGGGAGCCTCTCCTACGAGCAGTACTTC
CASSSEGGGSLSYEQYF
>TRBD1|TRBJ1-6|.|TRBV20-1
TGCAGTGCTAGAGATGGTGGGACAGGTTCAGGACCCACTTCACCCCTCCACTTT
CSARDGGTGSGPTSPLHF
>TRBD2|TRBJ2-1|few|TRBV19
TGTGCCAGTAGTATTACACTAGCGGATGTGGGTAATGAGCAGTTCTTC
CASSITLADVGNEQFF
>.|TRBJ2-3|many|TRBV2
TGTGCCAGCAGTGGAATGAGGGCTTCACGCACAGATACGCAGTATTTT
CASSGMRASRTDTQYF
>.|TRBJ2-3|many|TRBV20-1
TGCAGTGGGATAGGGTCGATTACAGATACGCAGTATTTT
CSGIGSITDTQYF
>.|TRBJ1-5|many|TRBV2
TGTGCCAGCAGTGACGGGGATTTGGGCAATCAGCCCCAGCATTTT
CASSDGDLGNQPQHF
>TRBD2|TRBJ2-3|many|TRBV7-3
TGTGCCAGCAGCTTCAAAGAGGGACTAGCGGGAACAGATACGCAGTATTTT
CASSFKEGLAGTDTQYF
>.|TRBJ2-3|many|TRBV28
TGTGCCAGCAGTTTAAACGCTGCTAGCACAGATACGCAGTATTTT
CASSLNAASTDTQYF
>.|TRBJ1-6|many|TRBV30
TGTGCCTGTCCCGAGGCGGAATTCGGCGATAATTCACCCCTCCACTTT
CACPEAEFGDNSPLHF
>.|TRBJ2-1|many|TRBV11-2
TGTGCCAGCGGTAGACACAATGAGCAGTTCTTC
CASGRHNEQFF
>TRBD1|TRBJ1-1|many|TRBV9
TGTGCCAGCAGCGCCAACACCGGAGGGGGCGGCTCTGAAGCTTTCTTT
CASSANTGGGGSEAFF
>TRBD2|TRBJ2-1|many|TRBV3-1
TGTGCCAGCAGCCAAGATGGCGGGAGAGGCAATGAGCAGTTCTTC
CASSQDGGRGNEQFF
>.|TRBJ2-3|many|TRBV28
TGTGCCAGCGCCACAGGGTCCTTGGATACGCAGTATTTT
CASATGSLDTQYF
>TRBD2|TRBJ2-5|many|TRBV18
TGTGCCAGCTCACCACTTCCACTAGCGGGTAAAGAGACCCAGTACTTC
CASSPLPLAGKETQYF
>TRBD2|TRBJ2-5|many|TRBV2
TGTGCCAGCAGTGGTGCCCCCGGGGGGGAGACCCAGTACTTC
CASSGAPGGETQYF
>TRBD2|TRBJ2-3|many|TRBV20-1
TGCAGTGCAGGACTAGCGGGAGTAGATACGCAGTATTTT
CSAGLAGVDTQYF
>.|TRBJ1-5|few|TRBV19
TGTGCCAGTAGTATAAGACAGCAAACATATAGCAATCAGCCCCAGCATTTT
CASSIRQQTYSNQPQHF
>.|TRBJ1-5|.|TRBV11-3
TGTGCCAGCAGCTTACAGGGGAATGGGTTGATAGAGCCCCAGCATTTT
CASSLQGNGLIEPQHF
>TRBD1|TRBJ2-5|many|TRBV10-3
TGTGCCATCAGTGACACTCCTGACAGGGGGGAGACCCAGTACTTC
CAISDTPDRGETQYF
>.|TRBJ2-1|.|TRBV12-5
TGTGCTAGTGGTTTAGGGCAGGGGTGGGACAATCAGCAGTTCTTC
CASGLGQGWDNQQFF
>TRBD1|TRBJ2-7|.|TRBV20-1
TGCAGTGCTAGAGTTTTCGGGACAGGGAACAACGAGCAGTACTTC
CSARVFGTGNNEQYF
>TRBD1|TRBJ2-5|.|TRBV15
TGTGCCACCAGCAGAGATCAGGGGGCAGGAGGCACCCAGTACTTC
CATSRDQGAGGTQYF
>.|TRBJ1-5|many|TRBV18
TGTGCCAGCTCACCATCGGCGAATAGCAATCAGCCCCAGCATTTT
CASSPSANSNQPQHF
>TRBD1|TRBJ2-5|.|TRBV11-3
TGTGCCAGCAGCTCCCGGACAGGTAGCCAAGAGACCCAGTACTTC
CASSSRTGSQETQYF
>.|TRBJ1-2|many|TRBV12-3/TRBV12-4
TGTGCCAGCAGTACAGGGTTTGCGAGCTATGGCTACACCTTC
CASSTGFASYGYTF
>.|TRBJ2-7|many|TRBV27
TGTGCCACCCGAGGCGGATTGAGCTCCTACGAGCAGTACTTC
CATRGGLSSYEQYF
>.|TRBJ2-6|.|TRBV19
TGTGCCAGTACGCTACCTGGCTCTGGGGCCAACGTCCTGACTTTC
CASTLPGSGANVLTF
>.|TRBJ1-4|.|TRBV7-2
TGTGCCAGCAGCTTAGGGGTACGACCTAATGAAAAACTGTTTTTT
CASSLGVRPNEKLFF
>TRBD2|TRBJ2-5|.|TRBV19
TGTGCCAGTAGCCCTACTAGCGTCCAAGAGACCCAGTACTTC
CASSPTSVQETQYF
>TRBD2|TRBJ2-5|many|TRBV27
TGTGCCAGCAGTCTCGGACTAGCGGGAGGGCCGATGGAAGAGACCCAGTACTTC
CASSLGLAGGPMEETQYF
>.|TRBJ2-1|few|TRBV9
TGTGCCAGCAGCGTAGGCCAGGGGTACAATGAGCAGTTCTTC
CASSVGQGYNEQFF
>TRBD2|TRBJ2-7|.|TRBV7-9
TGTGCCAGCAGCTCAGCCTATAAGGCGGGACTAGCGGGGTCCTACGAGCAGTACTTC
CASSSAYKAGLAGSYEQYF
>.|TRBJ2-5|many|TRBV5-1
TGCGCCAGCAGTCCGGAAGCTATCCAAGAGACCCAGTACTTC
CASSPEAIQETQYF
>TRBD2|TRBJ2-3|.|TRBV11-2
TGTGCCAGCAGCCGTCTAGCGGGACGCACGGGCACAGATACGCAGTATTTT
CASSRLAGRTGTDTQYF
>.|TRBJ1-3|.|TRBV7-9
TGTGCCAGCAGATCCGACCGCTCTGGAAACACCATATATTTT
CASRSDRSGNTIYF
>.|TRBJ2-7|many|TRBV5-1
TGCGCCAGCAGCGACGGTTGGCGGTTCGCCTACGAGCAGTACTTC
CASSDGWRFAYEQYF
>.|TRBJ2-3|many|TRBV18
TGTGCCAGCTCACCTAGCGAAAGCACAGATACGCAGTATTTT
CASSPSESTDTQYF
>.|TRBJ2-2|many|TRBV7-9
TGTGCCAGCAGCTTGGGTTTGCGCGGGGAGCTGTTTTTT
CASSLGLRGELFF
>.|TRBJ2-2|many|TRBV30
TGTGCCTGGAGTGTTAGAACCACCGGGGAGCTGTTTTTT
CAWSVRTTGELFF
>.|TRBJ2-5|many|TRBV5-1
TGCGCCAGCAGCTTGGACGGGACACCACAAGAGACCCAGTACTTC
CASSLDGTPQETQYF
>TRBD1|TRBJ1-5|many|TRBV3-1
TGTGCCAGCAGCCCTGGGACAGGGAGGGGCAATCAGCCCCAGCATTTT
CASSPGTGRGNQPQHF
>TRBD2|TRBJ2-1|.|TRBV19
TGTGCCAGTAGTATATTAACTAGCGGGATTAACAATGAGCAGTTCTTC
CASSILTSGINNEQFF
>TRBD1|TRBJ1-2|many|TRBV2
TGTGCCAGCAGCGACAGGGGAGATGGCTATGGCTACACCTTC
CASSDRGDGYGYTF
>.|TRBJ1-1|.|TRBV10-3
TGTGCCATCAGTGAGTCGACGGTGCCAGGAAACACTGAAGCTTTCTTT
CAISESTVPGNTEAFF